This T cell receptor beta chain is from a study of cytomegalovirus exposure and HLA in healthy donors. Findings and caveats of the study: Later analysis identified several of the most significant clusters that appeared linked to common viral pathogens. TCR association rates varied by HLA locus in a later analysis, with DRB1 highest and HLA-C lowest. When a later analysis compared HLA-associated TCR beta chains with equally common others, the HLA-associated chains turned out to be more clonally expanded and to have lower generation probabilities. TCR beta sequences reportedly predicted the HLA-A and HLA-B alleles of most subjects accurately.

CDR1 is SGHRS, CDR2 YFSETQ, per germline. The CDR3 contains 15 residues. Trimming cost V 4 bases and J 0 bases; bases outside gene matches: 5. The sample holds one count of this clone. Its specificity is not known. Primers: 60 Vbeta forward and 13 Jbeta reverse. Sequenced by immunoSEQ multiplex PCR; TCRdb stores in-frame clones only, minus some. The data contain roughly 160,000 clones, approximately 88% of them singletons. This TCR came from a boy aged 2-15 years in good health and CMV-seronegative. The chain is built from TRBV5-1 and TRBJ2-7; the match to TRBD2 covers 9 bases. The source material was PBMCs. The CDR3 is CASSTGTSISYEQYF. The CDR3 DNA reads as TGCGCCAGCAGCACCGGGACTAGCATCTCCTACGAGCAGTACTTC.